These 8 T cell receptor beta chains were all obtained from the same sample, sequenced in a study of blood T cell repertoires in COVID-19. TCRdb keeps only in-frame clones here, not all; method: immunoSEQ multiplex PCR. The sample shows 110,000 to 150,000 clones, 75% to 85% of them seen only once. The sequenced material came from peripheral blood. The receptors come from a woman aged 50 to 60 with acute or convalescent COVID-19.

This rearrangement joins TRBV7-2 to TRBJ2-2; possible D gene TRBD1, 5 bases. Trimming cost V 5 bases and J 5 bases, with 6 bases left between them. The germline V gene has CDR1 SGHTA and CDR2 FQGNSA. The CDR3 loop spans 12 amino acids. The CDR3 spells CASSRTTGELFF. The CDR3 DNA reads TGTGCCAGCAGCAGGACAACCGGGGAGCTGTTTTTT.

The gene calls are TRBV3-1 (or the pseudogene TRBV3-2) and TRBJ1-5; 7 bases line up with TRBD1. The CDR3 length is 17 residues. Germline-derived CDR1 and CDR2 are LGHDT and YNNKEL (reference sequence). Trimming took 8 bases from V and 0 from J; bases not matched to a gene: 13. The CDR3 reads CASRTGTDPISNQPQHF. In DNA form, the CDR3 reads TGTGCCAGCCGAACCGGGACAGATCCGATTAGCAATCAGCCCCAGCATTTT.

The chain is built from TRBV5-1 and TRBJ2-5; 11 positions agree with TRBD2. The germline gives CDR1 SGHRS, CDR2 YFSETQ. After removal of 4 bases from V and 2 bases from J, the junction contained 16 bases not matched to a gene. The CDR3 has 19 amino acids. The CDR3, as DNA: TGCGCCAGCAGCCTAAGACTCCTGGAACTAGCGGGGGAGCAAGAGACCCAGTACTTC. Its protein product is CASSLRLLELAGEQETQYF.

V and J are TRBV28 and TRBJ1-3; D call uncertain. The germline V gene encodes CDR1 MDHEN and CDR2 SYDVKM. The CDR3 loop spans 17 amino acids. The V gene lost 1 base and the J gene lost 1 base, with 14 bases spanning the gap. The CDR3 DNA sequence: TGTGCCAGCAGTTTATTCTCCCGGGAAAAGTCTGGAAACACCATATATTTT. This gives the protein CASSLFSREKSGNTIYF.

The chain combines TRBV27 with TRBJ1-5; D uncertain. The CDR3 has 13 residues. From germline, CDR1 is MNHEY and CDR2 SMNVEV (reference sequence). The ends were cut back, 4 bases at V and 4 bases at J, with 8 bases in the middle. CDR3 DNA: TGTGCCAGCAGTTCTGGAGGGAATCAGCCCCAGCATTTT. Translating gives CASSSGGNQPQHF.

This CDR3 reads CASSPENSLNTEAFF. The CDR3 region has the DNA TGCGCCAGCAGCCCTGAAAACAGCTTGAACACTGAAGCTTTCTTT. V and J are TRBV4-3 and TRBJ1-1; D not certain. Germline V gives CDR1 LGHNA, CDR2 YSLEER. V lost 4 bases to trimming and J lost 0 bases, with 12 bases between them. CDR3 size: 15 residues.

This chain uses TRBV5-4 with TRBJ2-3; D not resolved. Germline V gene sequence: CDR1 SGHNT, CDR2 YYREEE (reference sequence). This CDR3 region has 14 residues. The V end was cut by 0 bases, the J end by 3 bases, with 8 bases between. The CDR3 DNA reads as TGTGCCAGCAGCTTGGACAGATGGACAGATACGCAGTATTTT. Its protein product is CASSLDRWTDTQYF.

This clone showed up just a few times. The rearrangement uses TRBV7-2 and TRBJ1-6; unclear D gene. Germline V gene data show CDR1 as SGHTA and CDR2 as FQGNSA. The CDR3 consists of 14 residues. V dropped 7 bases and J dropped 6 bases, with 13 bases sitting between them. The CDR3, as DNA: TGTGCCAGCACAACGGCGTCGGGTAATTCACCCCTCCACTTT. Protein: CASTTASGNSPLHF.